Listed here are 17 T cell receptor beta chains from one sample, sequenced in a study of vaccination and CD4 T cells after COVID-19. These receptors lack a known antigen. The Oncomine TCR Beta short-read assay generated sequence data from the DNA of cultured CD4+ T cells. TCRdb independently ran MiXCR on the PCR reads; one entry per CDR3 protein. The sample lists some 3,100 distinct CDR3 sequences; about four fifths were seen once. The treatment: approximately 11-day PBMC culture with coronavirus spike peptide pools or control peptides (ViraFEST assay). Material: CD4+ T cells from blood, cultured in vitro. These receptors were taken from a human donor who had recovered from COVID-19.

By share, this clonotype counts as large. This chain connects TRBV7-9 to TRBJ2-5; TRBD1 is a possible D gene (5 bases). The CDR3 has 15 amino acids. The germline V and J ends were trimmed by 2 bases and 2 bases, with 12 bases remaining between them. Germline V gene data show CDR1 as SEHNR and CDR2 as FQNEAQ (reference sequence). CDR3 bases: TGTGCCAGCAGCTTAAGAGGACACCAACAAGAGACCCAGTACTTC. Translated: CASSLRGHQQETQYF.

The chain carries TRBV6-1 and TRBJ1-1; D remains ambiguous. This CDR3 comprises 12 residues. Germline values: CDR1 MNHNS, CDR2 SASEGT. V dropped 6 bases and J dropped 3 bases, with 8 bases sitting between them. The CDR3 region has the DNA TGTGCCAGCAGCGACCGTGACACTGAAGCTTTCTTT. Amino acids: CASSDRDTEAFF.

This chain connects TRBV20-1 to TRBJ2-1, with TRBD2 as a possible D gene (6 bases). V shed 3 bases and J shed 6 bases, with 12 bases lying between them. The CDR3 is made up of 13 amino acids. The germline CDR1 and CDR2 sequences are DFQATT and SNEGSKA (reference sequence). CDR3 region: CSASITSSNEQFF. In nucleotides, the CDR3 is TGCAGTGCTAGTATAACTAGCAGCAATGAGCAGTTCTTC.

This sequence joins TRBV7-2 and TRBJ1-6; D remains unclear. Trimming removed 5 bases at V and 4 bases at J, with 9 bases between. Germline CDR1 reads SGHTA; CDR2 reads FQGNSA. The CDR3 totals 14 residues. The CDR3 sequence: CASSQAGYNSPLHF. CDR3 coding DNA: TGTGCCAGCAGCCAGGCGGGATATAATTCACCCCTCCACTTT.

V gene TRBV20-1 combines with J gene TRBJ2-7, with a possible D match to TRBD1 (6 bases). The ends were cut back, 1 base at V and 6 bases at J, with 22 bases in the middle. Germline CDR1 DFQATT, CDR2 SNEGSKA (reference sequence). The CDR3 length is 16 residues. CDR3 nucleotide sequence: TGCAGTGCTAGAGTCGTTCGTTCGGGGACACCCATCGAGCAGTACTTC. Its translation is CSARVVRSGTPIEQYF.

The chain is built from TRBV5-1 and TRBJ1-3; D gene uncertain. The V end was cut by 4 bases, the J end by 3 bases, with 11 bases between. The CDR3 consists of 14 residues. CDR1 and CDR2 (germline): SGHRS, YFSETQ. CDR3 residues: CASSSGGVGNTIYF. The CDR3 DNA follows: TGCGCCAGCAGCAGTGGTGGGGTTGGAAACACCATATATTTT. The full variable domain, its missing parts supplied by reference TRBV5-1 and TRBJ1-3, is KAGVTQTPRYLIKTRGQQVTLSCSPISGHRSVSWYQQTPGQGLQFLFEYFSETQRNKGNFPGRFSGRQFSNSRSEMNVSTLELGDSALYLCASSSGGVGNTIYFGEGSWLTVV.

The V gene is TRBV7-9, the J gene TRBJ2-1, with 9 bases matching TRBD2. The CDR3 has 19 residues. Germline-derived CDR1 and CDR2 are SEHNR and FQNEAQ (reference sequence). The ends lost 5 bases at V and 0 bases at J; junction bases unmatched: 14. Here the CDR3 reads CASSTGLATHRSSYNEQFF. As DNA, the CDR3 is TGTGCCAGCAGCACAGGACTAGCGACTCACCGCAGCTCCTACAATGAGCAGTTCTTC.

The chain combines TRBV10-1 with TRBJ1-2; D possibly corresponds to TRBD1 (5 bases). V was pared by 4 bases and J by 10 bases, with 16 bases between. CDR3 length: 13 amino acids. CDR1 and CDR2 from the germline V gene are WNHNN and SYGVQD (reference sequence). CDR3 coding DNA: TGCGCCAGCAGTGTGAGTGTGGGGCGGGACTACACCTTC. Its translation is CASSVSVGRDYTF.

The V gene is TRBV27, the J gene TRBJ2-6, with 8 bases aligning to TRBD2. The junction had 10 bases not matched to a gene; V was cut back by 6 bases and J by 0 bases. The CDR3 length is 18 residues. CDR1 is MNHEY, CDR2 SMNVEV, per germline (reference sequence). CDR3 amino acids: CASREPGGPSSGANVLTF. The CDR3 bases are TGTGCCAGCAGAGAACCGGGGGGGCCGAGCTCTGGGGCCAACGTCCTGACTTTC.

This chain uses TRBV2 with TRBJ2-7; 7 nucleotides line up with TRBD1. This CDR3 contains 14 residues. Trimming took 6 bases from V and 0 from J; bases not matched to a gene: 5. Germline V gene data show CDR1 as SNHLY and CDR2 as FYNNEI. The CDR3 DNA follows: TGTGCCAGCAGAACAGGGGATTCCTCCTACGAGCAGTACTTC. This encodes CASRTGDSSYEQYF.

This clonotype is judged large (0.1 to 1%). The genes are TRBV10-1 and TRBJ2-7; D could derive from TRBD1 or TRBD2 (5 bases each). Germline V CDR1 and CDR2: WNHNN, SYGVQD (reference sequence). Trimming removed 11 bases from V and 0 bases from J, with 17 bases in between. The length of the CDR3 is 14 residues. CDR3 nucleotide sequence: TGCGCCGGGTCGGGGCGTTCTAGCTCCTACGAGCAGTACTTC. As protein: CAGSGRSSSYEQYF.

This clonotype was recorded only once. This sequence joins TRBV7-3 and TRBJ1-1, with 8 bases fitting TRBD1. The germline V gene encodes CDR1 SGHTA and CDR2 FQGTGA. CDR3 length equals 14 residues. Trimming removed 3 bases from V and 5 bases from J; junction bases left unmatched: 5. The CDR3 loop is CASSLMTGATEAFF. The CDR3 region has the DNA TGTGCCAGCAGCTTGATGACAGGGGCGACTGAAGCTTTCTTT. The full variable domain, completed using reference TRBV7-3 and TRBJ1-1, is GAGVSQTPSNKVTEKGKYVELRCDPISGHTALYWYRQSLGQGPEFLIYFQGTGAADDSGLPNDRFFAVRPEGSVSTLKIQRTERGDSAVYLCASSLMTGATEAFFGQGTRLTVV.

The chain employs TRBV7-2 and TRBJ1-1; D might be TRBD1 (6 bases). The ends were cut back, 1 base at V and 0 bases at J, with 12 bases in the middle. The CDR3 covers 16 residues. Germline loops: CDR1 SGHTA, CDR2 FQGNSA. Here the CDR3 reads CASSLDGGRLNTEAFF. The CDR3 nucleotides are TGTGCCAGCAGCTTAGACGGGGGGCGGTTGAACACTGAAGCTTTCTTT.

The chain is built from TRBV7-2 and TRBJ2-5, with a tentative D call TRBD2 (6 bases). This CDR3 region has 14 residues. The ends were cut back, 3 bases at V and 5 bases at J, with 13 bases in the middle. CDR1 and CDR2 from the germline V gene are SGHTA and FQGNSA. The CDR3 protein is CASSFQRGGETQYF. In DNA, the CDR3 is TGTGCCAGCAGCTTTCAACGCGGAGGGGAGACCCAGTACTTC.

V usage is TRBV7-3 and J usage is TRBJ2-2; D gene ambiguous. This CDR3 is built from 11 residues. The V end lost 5 bases, the J end lost 6 bases, and 4 bases lay between the germline ends. From germline, CDR1 is SGHTA and CDR2 FQGTGA. The CDR3 nucleotides are TGTGCCAGCAGCAAGTCCGGGGAGCTGTTTTTT. This sequence encodes CASSKSGELFF.

V and J are TRBV20-1 and TRBJ2-1, with a possible D match to TRBD2 (7 bases). With 1 base removed from V and 6 bases from J, the gap between germline ends came to 16 bases. The CDR3 is 15 amino acids. Per the germline V gene, CDR1 is DFQATT and CDR2 is SNEGSKA (reference sequence). The CDR3 bases are TGCAGTGCTAGAGGGCGGGGGCGAAACCTCAATGAGCAGTTCTTC. It translates to CSARGRGRNLNEQFF.

This sequence joins TRBV10-1 and TRBJ1-5, with D uncertain. The germline V gene encodes CDR1 WNHNN and CDR2 SYGVQD (reference sequence). This CDR3 has 13 residues. Deletions cut 5 bases from V and 6 bases from J, with 11 bases between. The CDR3 bases are TGCGCCAGCAGTCCTTGGGAGCGTCAGCCCCAGCATTTT. Its protein product is CASSPWERQPQHF.